This T cell receptor (beta chain) is drawn from a study of shared clonotypes between healthy human individuals. Study-wide findings and caveats: Generally, naive subsets came out with larger estimated richness than memory subsets.

Running of the assay took place at deep level. Produced via immunoSEQ multiplex PCR; TCRdb's table is partial and in-frame only. The profile shows more than 1,200,000 clones, around 98.5% of them singletons. Trimming cost V 0 bases and J 8 bases; bases outside gene matches: 5. The CDR3 is 15 residues long. The V gene's germline CDR1 is SGDLS and CDR2 YYNGEE. For this clone: Its antigen is not identified.

Input material: naive CD4+ T cells sorted from blood. Subset indicated: CD45RA+ positively selected. The chain uses TRBV9 and TRBJ2-2; 9 nucleotides agree with TRBD1. The clonotype was recovered from a man under 40 in good health. The DNA of the CDR3 is TGTGCCAGCAGCGTAGAGGACAGGGGTAATGGGGAGCTGTTTTTT. This encodes CASSVEDRGNGELFF.